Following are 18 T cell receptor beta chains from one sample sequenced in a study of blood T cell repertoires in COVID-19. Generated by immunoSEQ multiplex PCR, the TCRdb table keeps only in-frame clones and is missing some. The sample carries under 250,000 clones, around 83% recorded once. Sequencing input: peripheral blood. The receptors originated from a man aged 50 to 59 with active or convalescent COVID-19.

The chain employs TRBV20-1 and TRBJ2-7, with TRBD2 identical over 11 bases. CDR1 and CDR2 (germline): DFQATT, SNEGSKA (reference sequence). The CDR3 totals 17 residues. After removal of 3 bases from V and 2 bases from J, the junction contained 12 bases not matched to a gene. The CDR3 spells CSASGSGLAGGPYEQYF. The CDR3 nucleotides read TGCAGTGCTAGTGGTTCAGGGCTAGCGGGGGGCCCCTACGAGCAGTACTTC.

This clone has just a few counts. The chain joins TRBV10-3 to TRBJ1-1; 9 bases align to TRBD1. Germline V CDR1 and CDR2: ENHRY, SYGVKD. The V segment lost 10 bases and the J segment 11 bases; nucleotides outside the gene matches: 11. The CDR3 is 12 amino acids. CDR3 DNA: TGTGCCACCGCTATCCAGACAGGGGGTGCTTTCTTT. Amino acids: CATAIQTGGAFF.

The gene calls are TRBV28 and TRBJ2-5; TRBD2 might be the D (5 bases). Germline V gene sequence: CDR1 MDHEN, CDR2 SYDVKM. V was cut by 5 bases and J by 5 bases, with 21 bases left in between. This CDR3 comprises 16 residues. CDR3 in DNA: TGTGCCAGCAGTCTGGTCGGGGAAAACGTAGTGGAGACCCAGTACTTC. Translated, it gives CASSLVGENVVETQYF.

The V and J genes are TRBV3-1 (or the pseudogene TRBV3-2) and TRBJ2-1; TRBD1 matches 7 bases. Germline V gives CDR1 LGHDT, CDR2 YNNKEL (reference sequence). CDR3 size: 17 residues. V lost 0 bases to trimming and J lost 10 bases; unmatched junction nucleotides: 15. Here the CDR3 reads CASSQDRGLHRTDEQFF. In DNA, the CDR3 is TGTGCCAGCAGCCAAGATAGGGGGCTCCACCGGACGGACGAGCAGTTCTTC.

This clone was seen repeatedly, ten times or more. CDR3 amino acids: CASSQYRAGNTIYF. CDR3 DNA sequence: TGTGCCAGCAGCCAGTACAGGGCTGGAAACACCATATATTTT. The chain recombines TRBV5-6 with TRBJ1-3, with D maybe TRBD1 (6 bases). Germline values: CDR1 SGHDT, CDR2 YYEEEE. V was shortened by 4 bases and J by 2 bases, with 10 bases between the two germline ends. The CDR3 is made up of 14 amino acids. The entire variable domain, with the rest obtained from reference TRBV5-6 and TRBJ1-3, is as follows: DAGVTQSPTHLIKTRGQQVTLRCSPKSGHDTVSWYQQALGQGPQFIFQYYEEEERQRGNFPDRFSGHQFPNYSSELNVNALLLGDSALYLCASSQYRAGNTIYFGEGSWLTVV.

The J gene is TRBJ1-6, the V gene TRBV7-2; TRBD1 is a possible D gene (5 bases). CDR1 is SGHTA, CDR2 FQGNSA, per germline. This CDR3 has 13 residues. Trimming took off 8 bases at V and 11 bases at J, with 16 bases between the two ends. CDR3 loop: CASLLTRGAPLHF. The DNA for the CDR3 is TGTGCCAGCCTCCTTACGCGGGGGGCACCCCTCCACTTT.

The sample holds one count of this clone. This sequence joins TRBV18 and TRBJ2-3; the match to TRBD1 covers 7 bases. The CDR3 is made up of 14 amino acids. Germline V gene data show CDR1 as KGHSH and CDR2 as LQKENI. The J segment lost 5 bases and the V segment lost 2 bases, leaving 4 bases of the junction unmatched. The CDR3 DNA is TGTGCCAGCTCACCAGGGACAGCAGTAGATACGCAGTATTTT. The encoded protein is CASSPGTAVDTQYF. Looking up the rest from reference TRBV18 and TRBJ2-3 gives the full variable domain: NAGVMQNPRHLVRRRGQEARLRCSPMKGHSHVYWYRQLPEEGLKFMVYLQKENIIDESGMPKERFSAEFPKEGPSILRIQQVVRGDSAAYFCASSPGTAVDTQYFGPGTRLTVL.

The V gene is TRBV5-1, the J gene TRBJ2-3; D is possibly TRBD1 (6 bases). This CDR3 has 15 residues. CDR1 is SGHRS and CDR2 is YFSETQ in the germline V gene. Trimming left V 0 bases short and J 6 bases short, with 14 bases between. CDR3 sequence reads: CASSLGNRDYDTQYF. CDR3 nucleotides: TGCGCCAGCAGCTTGGGGAACAGGGATTACGATACGCAGTATTTT.

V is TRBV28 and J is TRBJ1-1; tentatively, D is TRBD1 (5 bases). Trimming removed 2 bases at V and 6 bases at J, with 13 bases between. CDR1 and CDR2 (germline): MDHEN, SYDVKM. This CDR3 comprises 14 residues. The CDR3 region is CASSLRGQRPEAFF. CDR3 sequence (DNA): TGTGCCAGCAGTTTACGAGGACAAAGACCTGAAGCTTTCTTT.

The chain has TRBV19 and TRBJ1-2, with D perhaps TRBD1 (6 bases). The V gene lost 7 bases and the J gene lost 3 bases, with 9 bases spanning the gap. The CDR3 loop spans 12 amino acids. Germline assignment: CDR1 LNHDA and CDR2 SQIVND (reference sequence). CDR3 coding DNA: TGTGCCAGTACACAGGGTGACTATGGCTACACCTTC. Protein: CASTQGDYGYTF.

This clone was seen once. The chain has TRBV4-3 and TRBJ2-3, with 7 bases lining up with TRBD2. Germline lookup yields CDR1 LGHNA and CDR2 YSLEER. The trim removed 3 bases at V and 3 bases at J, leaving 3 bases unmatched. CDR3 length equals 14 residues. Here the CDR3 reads CASSHAGVTDTQYF. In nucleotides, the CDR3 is TGCGCCAGCAGCCACGCGGGGGTAACAGATACGCAGTATTTT.

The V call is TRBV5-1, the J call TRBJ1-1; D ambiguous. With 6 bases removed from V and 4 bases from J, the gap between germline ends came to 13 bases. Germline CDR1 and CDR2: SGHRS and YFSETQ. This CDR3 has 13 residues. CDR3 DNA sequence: TGCGCCAGCATTGGTGGGAGGAGCACTGAAGCTTTCTTT. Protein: CASIGGRSTEAFF.

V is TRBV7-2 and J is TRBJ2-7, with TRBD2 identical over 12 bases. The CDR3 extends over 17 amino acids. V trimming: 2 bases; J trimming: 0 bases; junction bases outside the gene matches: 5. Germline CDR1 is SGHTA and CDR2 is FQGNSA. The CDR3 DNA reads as TGTGCCAGCAGCTTACCTAGCGGGGGGGAAATCTCCTACGAGCAGTACTTC. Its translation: CASSLPSGGEISYEQYF.

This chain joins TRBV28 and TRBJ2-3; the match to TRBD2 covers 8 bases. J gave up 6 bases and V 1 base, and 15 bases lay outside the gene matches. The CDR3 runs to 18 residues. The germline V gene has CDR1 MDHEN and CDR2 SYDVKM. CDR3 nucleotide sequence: TGTGCCAGCAGTTTATCCGAGGGACTAGGGTCACATGTGGATACGCAGTATTTT. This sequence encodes CASSLSEGLGSHVDTQYF.

This CDR3 reads CASSKLYAGELFF. CDR3 in DNA: TGTGCCAGCAGCAAATTGTATGCCGGGGAGCTGTTTTTT. The rearrangement links TRBV21-1 to TRBJ2-2; no DNA check was done on the table's D call, TRBD2. TRBV21-1 is a listed pseudogene. The CDR3 has 13 amino acids.

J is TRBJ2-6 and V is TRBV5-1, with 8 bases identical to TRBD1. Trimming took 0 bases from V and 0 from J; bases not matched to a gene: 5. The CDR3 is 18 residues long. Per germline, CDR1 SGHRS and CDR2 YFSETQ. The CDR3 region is CASSLDGTGDSGANVLTF. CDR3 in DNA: TGCGCCAGCAGCTTGGATGGGACAGGTGACTCTGGGGCCAACGTCCTGACTTTC.

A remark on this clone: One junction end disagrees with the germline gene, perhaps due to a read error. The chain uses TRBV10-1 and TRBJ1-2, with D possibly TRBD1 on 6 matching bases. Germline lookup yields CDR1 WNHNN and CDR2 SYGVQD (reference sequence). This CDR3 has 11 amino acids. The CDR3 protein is CASGGSRTNGF. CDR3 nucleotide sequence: TGCGCCAGTGGGGGCAGCAGGACAAACGGCTTC.

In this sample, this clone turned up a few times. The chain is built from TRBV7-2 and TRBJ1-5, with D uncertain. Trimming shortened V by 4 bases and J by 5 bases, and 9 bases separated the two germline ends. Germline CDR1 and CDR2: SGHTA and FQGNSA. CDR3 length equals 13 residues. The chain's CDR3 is CASSSGWYQPQHF. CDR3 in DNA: TGTGCCAGCAGCTCGGGGTGGTATCAGCCCCAGCATTTT.